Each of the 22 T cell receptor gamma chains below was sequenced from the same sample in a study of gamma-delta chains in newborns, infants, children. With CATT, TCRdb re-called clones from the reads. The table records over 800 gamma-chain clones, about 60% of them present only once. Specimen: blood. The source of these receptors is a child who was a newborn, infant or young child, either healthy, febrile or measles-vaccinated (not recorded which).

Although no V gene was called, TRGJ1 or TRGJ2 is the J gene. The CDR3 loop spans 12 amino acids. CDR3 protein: CATWDNYYKKLF. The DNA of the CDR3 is TGTGCCACCTGGGATAATTATTATAAGAAACTCTTT.

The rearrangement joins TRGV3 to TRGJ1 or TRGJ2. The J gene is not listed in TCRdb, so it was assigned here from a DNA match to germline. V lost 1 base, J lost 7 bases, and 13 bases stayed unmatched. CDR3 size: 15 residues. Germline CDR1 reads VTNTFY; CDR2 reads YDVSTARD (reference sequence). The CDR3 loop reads CATWDSPRALYKKLF. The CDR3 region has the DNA TGTGCCACCTGGGACAGCCCCCGGGCCCTCTATAAGAAACTCTTT.

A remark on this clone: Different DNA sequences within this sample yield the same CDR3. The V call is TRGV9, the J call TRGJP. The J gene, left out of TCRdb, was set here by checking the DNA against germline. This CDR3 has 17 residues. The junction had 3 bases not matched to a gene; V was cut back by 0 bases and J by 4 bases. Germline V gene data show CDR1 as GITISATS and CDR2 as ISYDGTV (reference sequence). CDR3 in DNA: TGTGCCTTGTGGGAGGTGCCACAAGAGTTGGGCAAAAAAATCAAGGTATTT. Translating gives CALWEVPQELGKKIKVF.

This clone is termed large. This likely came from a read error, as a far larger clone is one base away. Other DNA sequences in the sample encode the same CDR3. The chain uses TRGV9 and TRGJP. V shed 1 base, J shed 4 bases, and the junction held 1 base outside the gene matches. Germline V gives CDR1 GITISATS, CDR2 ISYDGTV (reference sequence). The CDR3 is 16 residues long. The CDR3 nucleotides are TGTGCCTTGTGGGAGGTCCAAGAGTTGGGCAAAAAAATCAAGGTATTT. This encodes CALWEVQELGKKIKVF.

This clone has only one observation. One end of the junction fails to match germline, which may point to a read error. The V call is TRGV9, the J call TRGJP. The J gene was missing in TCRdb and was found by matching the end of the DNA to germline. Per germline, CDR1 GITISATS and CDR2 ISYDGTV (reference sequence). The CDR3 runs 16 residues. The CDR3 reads CASWELAELGKKIKVF. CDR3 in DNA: TGTGCCTCGTGGGAGCTCGCGGAGTTGGGCAAAAAAATCAAGGTATTT.

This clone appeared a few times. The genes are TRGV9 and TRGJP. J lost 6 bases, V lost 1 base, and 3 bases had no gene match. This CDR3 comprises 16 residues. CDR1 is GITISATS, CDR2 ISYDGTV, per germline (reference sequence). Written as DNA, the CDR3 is TGTGCCTTGTGGGAGGTCGGAGAGTTGGGCAAAAAAATCAAGGTATTT. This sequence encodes CALWEVGELGKKIKVF.

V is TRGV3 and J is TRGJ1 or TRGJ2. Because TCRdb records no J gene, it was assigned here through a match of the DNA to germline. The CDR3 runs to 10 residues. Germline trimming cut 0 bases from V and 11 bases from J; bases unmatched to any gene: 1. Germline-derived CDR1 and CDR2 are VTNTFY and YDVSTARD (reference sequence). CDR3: CATWDRQKLF. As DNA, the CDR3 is TGTGCCACCTGGGACAGGCAGAAACTCTTT.

The CDR3: CALWEVDEVGKKIKVF. For the CDR3, the DNA is TGTGCCTTGTGGGAGGTCGACGAGGTGGGCAAAAAAATCAAGGTCTTT. The V gene is TRGV9, but the J gene lacks a call. The length of the CDR3 is 16 residues. The germline V gene encodes CDR1 GITISATS and CDR2 ISYDGTV (reference sequence).

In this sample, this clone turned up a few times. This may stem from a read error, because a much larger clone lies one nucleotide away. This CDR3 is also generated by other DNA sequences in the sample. CDR3 DNA sequence: TGTGCCTTGTGGGAGGTACGGGAGTTGGGCAAAAAAATCAAGGTATTT. Translation: CALWEVRELGKKIKVF. The chain has TRGV9 and TRGJP. The J gene is not listed in TCRdb, so it was assigned here from a DNA match to germline. Trimming removed 1 base from V and 7 bases from J; junction bases left unmatched: 4. The CDR3 spans 16 residues. Germline values: CDR1 GITISATS, CDR2 ISYDGTV (reference sequence).

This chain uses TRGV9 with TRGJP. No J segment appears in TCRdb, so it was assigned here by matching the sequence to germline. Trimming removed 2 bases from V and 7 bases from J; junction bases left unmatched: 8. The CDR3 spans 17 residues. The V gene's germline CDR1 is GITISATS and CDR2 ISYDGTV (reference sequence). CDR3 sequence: CALWEGGLELGKKIKVF. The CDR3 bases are TGTGCCTTGTGGGAGGGCGGGTTGGAGTTGGGCAAAAAAATCAAGGTATTT.

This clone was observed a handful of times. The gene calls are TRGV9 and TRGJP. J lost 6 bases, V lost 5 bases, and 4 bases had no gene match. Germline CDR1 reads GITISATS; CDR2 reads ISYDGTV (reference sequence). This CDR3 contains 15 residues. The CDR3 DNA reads TGTGCCTTGTGGGTAATAGAGTTGGGCAAAAAAATCAAGGTATTT. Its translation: CALWVIELGKKIKVF.

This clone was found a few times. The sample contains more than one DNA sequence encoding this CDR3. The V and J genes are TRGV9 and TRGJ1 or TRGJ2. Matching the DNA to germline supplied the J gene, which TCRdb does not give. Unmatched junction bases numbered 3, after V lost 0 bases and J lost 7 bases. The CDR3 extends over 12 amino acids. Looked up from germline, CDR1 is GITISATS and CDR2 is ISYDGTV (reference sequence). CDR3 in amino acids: CALWEVRYKKLF. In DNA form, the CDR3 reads TGTGCCTTGTGGGAGGTGCGATATAAGAAACTCTTT.

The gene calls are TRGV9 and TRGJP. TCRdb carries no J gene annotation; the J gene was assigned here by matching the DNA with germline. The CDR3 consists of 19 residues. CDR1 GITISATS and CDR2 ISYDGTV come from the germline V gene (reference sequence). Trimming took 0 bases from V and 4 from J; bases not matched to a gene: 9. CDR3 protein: CALWEVLEAQELGKKIKVF. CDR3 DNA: TGTGCCTTGTGGGAGGTGCTCGAGGCACAAGAGTTGGGCAAAAAAATCAAGGTATTT.

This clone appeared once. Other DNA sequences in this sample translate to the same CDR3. The CDR3 nucleotides read TGTGCCTTGTGGGAGGCCGTTCAAGAGTTGGGCAAAAAAATCAAGGTATTT. Residues: CALWEAVQELGKKIKVF. The chain carries TRGV9 and TRGJP. The J gene is not listed in TCRdb, so it was assigned here from a DNA match to germline. The CDR3 has 17 residues. V gave up 2 bases and J gave up 4 bases; unmatched junction bases: 5. Germline V gives CDR1 GITISATS, CDR2 ISYDGTV (reference sequence).

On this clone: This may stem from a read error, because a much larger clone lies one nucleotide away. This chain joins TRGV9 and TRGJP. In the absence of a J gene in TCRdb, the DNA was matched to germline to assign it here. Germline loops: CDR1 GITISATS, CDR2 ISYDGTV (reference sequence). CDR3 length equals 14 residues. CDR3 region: CALWQELGKKSKVF. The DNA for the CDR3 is TGTGCCTTGTGGCAAGAGTTGGGCAAAAAAAGCAAGGTATTT.

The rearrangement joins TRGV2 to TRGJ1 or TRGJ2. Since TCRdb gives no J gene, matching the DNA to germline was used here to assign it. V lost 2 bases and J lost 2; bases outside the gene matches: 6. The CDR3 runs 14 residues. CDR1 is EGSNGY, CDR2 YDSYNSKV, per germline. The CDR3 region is CATWDVNDYYKKLF. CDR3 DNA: TGTGCCACCTGGGACGTCAACGATTATTATAAGAAACTCTTT.

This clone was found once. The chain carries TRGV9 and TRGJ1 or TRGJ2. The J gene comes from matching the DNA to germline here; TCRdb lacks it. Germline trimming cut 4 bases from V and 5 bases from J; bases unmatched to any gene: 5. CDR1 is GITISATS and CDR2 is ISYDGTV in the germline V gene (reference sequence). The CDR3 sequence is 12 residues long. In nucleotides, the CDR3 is TGTGCCTTGTGGGACGATGATTATAAGAAACTCTTT. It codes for CALWDDDYKKLF.

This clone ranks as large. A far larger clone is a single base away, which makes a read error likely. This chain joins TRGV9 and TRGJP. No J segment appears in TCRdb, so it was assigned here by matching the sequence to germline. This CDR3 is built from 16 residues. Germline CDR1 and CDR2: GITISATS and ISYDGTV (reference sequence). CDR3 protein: CALWEVQEVGKKIKVF. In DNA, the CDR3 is TGTGCCTTGTGGGAGGTGCAAGAGGTGGGCAAAAAAATCAAGGTATTT.

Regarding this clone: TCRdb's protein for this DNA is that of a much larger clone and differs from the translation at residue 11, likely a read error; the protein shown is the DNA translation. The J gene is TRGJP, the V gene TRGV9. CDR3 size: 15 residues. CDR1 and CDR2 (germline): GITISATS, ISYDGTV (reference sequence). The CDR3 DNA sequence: TGTGCCTTGTGGGAGGTAGAGTTGGGCAAAAACATCAAGGTATTT. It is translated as CALWEVELGKNIKVF.

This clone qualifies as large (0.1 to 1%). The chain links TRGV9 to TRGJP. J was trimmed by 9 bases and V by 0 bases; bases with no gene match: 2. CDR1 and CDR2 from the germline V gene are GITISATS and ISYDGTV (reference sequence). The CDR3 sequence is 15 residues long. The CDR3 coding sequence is TGTGCCTTGTGGGAGGTGGGGTTGGGCAAAAAAATCAAGGTATTT. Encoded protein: CALWEVGLGKKIKVF.

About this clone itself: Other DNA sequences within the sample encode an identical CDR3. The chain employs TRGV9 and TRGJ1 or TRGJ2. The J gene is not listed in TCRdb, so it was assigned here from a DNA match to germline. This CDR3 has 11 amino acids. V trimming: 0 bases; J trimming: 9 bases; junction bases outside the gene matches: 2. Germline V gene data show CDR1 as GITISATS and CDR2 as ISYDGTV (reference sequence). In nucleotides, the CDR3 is TGTGCCTTGTGGGAGGTGGGTAAGAAACTCTTT. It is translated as CALWEVGKKLF.

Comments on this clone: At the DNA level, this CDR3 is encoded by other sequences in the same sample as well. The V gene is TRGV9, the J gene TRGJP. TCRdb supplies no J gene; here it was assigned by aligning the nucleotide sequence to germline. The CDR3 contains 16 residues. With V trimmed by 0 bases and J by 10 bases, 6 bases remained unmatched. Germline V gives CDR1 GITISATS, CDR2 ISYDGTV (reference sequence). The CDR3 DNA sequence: TGTGCCTTGTGGGAGGTGCGGGGTTTGGGCAAAAAAATCAAGGTATTT. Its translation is CALWEVRGLGKKIKVF.